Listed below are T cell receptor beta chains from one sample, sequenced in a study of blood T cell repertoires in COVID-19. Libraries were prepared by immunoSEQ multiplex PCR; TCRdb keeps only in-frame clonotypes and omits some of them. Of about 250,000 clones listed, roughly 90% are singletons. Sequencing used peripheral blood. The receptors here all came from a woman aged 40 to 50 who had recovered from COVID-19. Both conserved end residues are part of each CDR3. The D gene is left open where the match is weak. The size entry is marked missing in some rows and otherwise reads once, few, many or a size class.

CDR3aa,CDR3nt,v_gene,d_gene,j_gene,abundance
CASSWTVNTGELFF,TGTGCCAGTAGTTGGACAGTCAACACCGGGGAGCTGTTTTTT,TRBV19,.,TRBJ2-2,few
CSVPSAGDNEQFF,TGCAGCGTTCCTTCAGCGGGGGACAATGAGCAGTTCTTC,TRBV29-1,TRBD2,TRBJ2-1,.
CAWGRQGGTQYF,TGTGCCTGGGGGAGACAGGGAGGCACGCAGTATTTT,TRBV30,.,TRBJ2-3,.
CASRGETEAFF,TGTGCCAGCAGGGGCGAAACTGAAGCTTTCTTT,TRBV2,.,TRBJ1-1,.
CASSSRQGANSGNTIYF,TGTGCCAGCTCATCGAGACAGGGGGCCAACTCTGGAAACACCATATATTTT,TRBV18,TRBD1,TRBJ1-3,.
CASSDRGLGTEAFF,TGTGCCAGCAGCGACAGGGGGCTGGGCACTGAAGCTTTCTTT,TRBV11-3,TRBD1,TRBJ1-1,.
CASHRREGGTDTQYF,TGTGCCAGCCACCGCCGGGAGGGGGGCACAGATACGCAGTATTTT,TRBV5-6,TRBD2,TRBJ2-3,.
CASSQGQGAYNEQFF,TGTGCCAGCAGCCAGGGACAGGGGGCGTACAATGAGCAGTTCTTC,TRBV3-1/TRBV3-2,TRBD1,TRBJ2-1,.
CASSLDGGTPQHF,TGTGCCAGCAGTTTAGACGGGGGGACGCCCCAGCATTTT,TRBV27,.,TRBJ1-5,few
CASSLEGFGQGFEEQYF,TGTGCCAGCAGCTTGGAAGGTTTTGGACAGGGTTTTGAGGAGCAGTACTTC,TRBV5-4,TRBD1,TRBJ2-7,once
CATLIGGRADTQYF,TGTGCCACCCTAATCGGCGGGAGGGCAGATACGCAGTATTTT,TRBV28,TRBD2,TRBJ2-3,.
CASSYSREGRDEQYF,TGTGCCAGCAGTTACTCTCGGGAGGGCCGAGACGAGCAGTACTTC,TRBV6-6,TRBD2,TRBJ2-7,once
CASSLGGVQETQYF,TGTGCCAGCAGCCTCGGAGGGGTCCAAGAGACCCAGTACTTC,TRBV9,.,TRBJ2-5,.
CASSLSGQVYGYTF,TGTGCCAGCAGCCTCTCGGGACAGGTATATGGCTACACCTTC,TRBV5-6,TRBD1,TRBJ1-2,.
CASSPQEGQGKKDEQYF,TGTGCCAGCTCACCTCAGGAAGGACAGGGAAAAAAGGACGAGCAGTACTTC,TRBV18,TRBD1,TRBJ2-7,once
CASKPGEEETQYF,TGTGCCAGCAAACCGGGGGAAGAAGAGACCCAGTACTTC,TRBV2,.,TRBJ2-5,.
CASRGQEGSYEQYF,TGTGCCAGCAGAGGACAGGAAGGATCCTACGAGCAGTACTTC,TRBV28,TRBD1,TRBJ2-7,.
CASSQGLRTGTNEQFF,TGTGCCAGCAGCCAAGGACTCCGGACAGGGACCAATGAGCAGTTCTTC,TRBV3-1/TRBV3-2,TRBD1,TRBJ2-1,.
CASMHIGSIPEAFF,TGTGCCAGTATGCATATTGGGAGCATACCTGAAGCTTTCTTT,TRBV19,.,TRBJ1-1,once
CASRTGGKIEAFF,TGTGCCAGCAGAACAGGGGGGAAGATTGAAGCTTTCTTT,TRBV12-3/TRBV12-4,TRBD1,TRBJ1-1,.
CASSLAQGDNEQFF,TGTGCCAGCAGCTTGGCACAGGGCGACAATGAGCAGTTCTTC,TRBV5-6,.,TRBJ2-1,.
CAWSDSWLVRDNEQFF,TGTGCCTGGAGCGACTCATGGCTAGTTCGGGACAATGAGCAGTTCTTC,TRBV30,.,TRBJ2-1,.
CASSIELQTSYNEKLFF,TGTGCCAGTAGTATAGAGTTGCAGACTAGTTATAATGAAAAACTGTTTTTT,TRBV19,.,TRBJ1-4,.
CASSPGTGVIF,TGTGCCAGCAGCCCCGGGACAGGGGTTATTTTC,TRBV7-9,TRBD1,TRBJ2-7,.
CASSQLDRTYEQYF,TGTGCCAGCTCCCAACTGGACAGGACCTACGAGCAGTACTTC,TRBV18,TRBD1,TRBJ2-7,.
CASSPRGDYGYTF,TGTGCCAGCAGTCCCAGGGGGGACTATGGCTACACCTTC,TRBV27,TRBD1,TRBJ1-2,.
CASSRTGKFIYEQYF,TGTGCCAGCAGTCGCACGGGGAAATTCATCTACGAGCAGTACTTC,TRBV28,.,TRBJ2-7,.
CASSFTQNTEAFF,TGTGCCAGCAGTTTTACTCAGAACACTGAAGCTTTCTTT,TRBV27,.,TRBJ1-1,.
CASSSDRNQETQYF,TGTGCCAGCAGCTCAGACAGGAACCAAGAGACCCAGTACTTC,TRBV7-9,.,TRBJ2-5,.
CASSSLAGTLRGTDTQYF,TGTGCCAGTAGTTCCCTAGCGGGCACGCTTCGGGGCACAGATACGCAGTATTTT,TRBV19,TRBD2,TRBJ2-3,.
CASYLALADGYTF,TGTGCCAGTTATCTGGCCTTGGCCGATGGCTACACCTTC,TRBV5-4,.,TRBJ1-2,.
CASSTHRGRESGNEQFF,TGCGCCAGCAGCACCCACCGGGGGCGGGAGTCGGGGAATGAGCAGTTCTTC,TRBV4-1,.,TRBJ2-1,.
CASKERSGGDNEQFF,TGTGCCAGCAAGGAGCGCAGCGGGGGGGACAATGAGCAGTTCTTC,TRBV2,TRBD2,TRBJ2-1,once
CASSPGTGRGEQYF,TGTGCCAGCAGCCCCGGGACAGGGAGGGGCGAGCAGTACTTC,TRBV28,TRBD1,TRBJ2-7,.
CASSLLPPGYATNRDEKLFF,TGTGCCAGCAGTTTACTCCCCCCAGGGTATGCAACTAATAGGGATGAAAAACTGTTTTTT,TRBV28,.,TRBJ1-4,.
CASSQASTSGRFEQYF,TGTGCCAGCAGCCAAGCCTCGACTAGCGGGAGGTTCGAGCAGTACTTC,TRBV4-2,TRBD2,TRBJ2-7,once
CASSLVAASGSLYNEQFF,TGTGCCAGCAGCTTAGTTGCGGCTAGCGGGAGTCTCTACAATGAGCAGTTCTTC,TRBV7-9,TRBD2,TRBJ2-1,.
CASSEFSEQYF,TGTGCCAGCAGTGAATTCAGCGAGCAGTACTTC,TRBV2,.,TRBJ2-7,once
CASRGSGQGAGEQYF,TGTGCCAGCCGAGGATCCGGACAGGGGGCCGGCGAGCAGTACTTC,TRBV28,TRBD1,TRBJ2-7,.
CASSIRDRGSTEAFF,TGTGCCAGTAGTATCCGGGACAGGGGATCCACTGAAGCTTTCTTT,TRBV19,TRBD1,TRBJ1-1,few
CATQTGVDNQPQHF,TGTGCCACCCAGACAGGGGTGGACAATCAGCCCCAGCATTTT,TRBV24-1,TRBD1,TRBJ1-5,.
CASSLASGGNTGELFF,TGTGCCAGCAGCTTGGCTAGCGGGGGGAACACCGGGGAGCTGTTTTTT,TRBV7-3,TRBD2,TRBJ2-2,.
CASGSLAGAYNEQFF,TGTGCCAGTGGCTCTCTAGCGGGAGCTTACAATGAGCAGTTCTTC,TRBV19,TRBD2,TRBJ2-1,.
CASSPPFSEGQYF,TGTGCCAGCTCACCCCCCTTCTCGGAGGGGCAGTACTTC,TRBV18,.,TRBJ2-7,.
CASSTGQGPYEQYF,TGTGCCAGCAGTACGGGACAGGGTCCATACGAGCAGTACTTC,TRBV27,TRBD1,TRBJ2-7,.
CASRQEYLSFGYTF,TGTGCCAGCAGACAAGAGTACCTATCGTTTGGCTACACCTTC,TRBV3-1/TRBV3-2,.,TRBJ1-2,.
CASRKSGISSYEQYF,TGTGCCAGCAGAAAGTCGGGTATAAGCTCCTACGAGCAGTACTTC,TRBV28,.,TRBJ2-7,.
CASSESGAGYTF,TGTGCCAGCAGTGAGTCAGGGGCTGGCTACACCTTC,TRBV6-1,.,TRBJ1-2,.